What follows are 26 T cell receptor beta chains derived from one specimen sequenced in a study of T cell clonality in common variable immunodeficiency. The table came from immunoSEQ multiplex PCR; TCRdb's copy has only in-frame clones and leaves some out. In total the sample includes roughly 60,000 clones, none of them seen once. Sequenced: peripheral blood mononuclear cells. All receptors derive from a person aged 18 to 69 in good health.

Many counts were recorded for this clone. Germline and junction disagree at one end, which may indicate a read error. The read finishes 3 residues shy of the CDR3 end, and the germline J gene is used to complete it. The chain combines TRBV6-2 or TRBV6-3 with TRBJ2-1; 9 bases fit TRBD1. Germline CDR1 reads MNHEY; CDR2 reads SVGEGT. The CDR3 sequence is 16 residues long. This chain's CDR3 is CASTYHPGDRVDEQFF. The part of the CDR3 DNA that was read is TGTGCCAGCACTTACCACCCCGGGGACAGGGTAGATGAG.

This clone was recorded at least ten times. The CDR3 end falls 3 residues outside the read, so it is completed with the germline J gene. The V call is TRBV7-2, the J call TRBJ1-1; D not certain. V lost 2 bases to trimming and J lost 1 base, with 5 bases between them. The CDR3 consists of 13 residues. The germline CDR1 and CDR2 sequences are SGHTA and FQGNSA. CDR3: CASSLYSNTEAFF. CDR3 DNA, as far as it was read: TGTGCCAGCAGCTTATACTCGAACACTGAA.

This clone was found many times. The read stops 3 residues short of the end of the CDR3; the missing end is completed from the germline J gene. The J gene is TRBJ2-7, the V gene TRBV18; the match to TRBD1 covers 10 bases. The J segment lost 4 bases and the V segment lost 4 bases, leaving 7 bases of the junction unmatched. Germline V lookup: CDR1 KGHSH, CDR2 LQKENI. The CDR3 is 15 residues long. The CDR3 protein is CASSRSGTGAYEQYF. The part of the CDR3 DNA that was read is TGTGCCAGCTCACGGTCCGGGACAGGGGCGTACGAG.

This clone was found many times. Coverage ceases 3 residues before the CDR3 finishes, and the germline J gene fills in the end. V is TRBV2 and J is TRBJ2-2, with 7 bases aligning to TRBD2. The V segment lost 4 bases and the J segment 8 bases; nucleotides outside the gene matches: 10. Germline V lookup: CDR1 SNHLY, CDR2 FYNNEI. The CDR3 is 15 amino acids. Incomplete CDR3 DNA: TGTGCCAGCAGTGCTAGGCTAGCGGTACGAGGGGAG. Encoded protein: CASSARLAVRGE. The whole CDR3 reads CASSARLAVRGELFF.

This clone has ten or more counts. The CDR3 extends 3 residues past the end of the read, so its final part is completed from the germline J gene. This rearrangement joins TRBV3-1 (or the pseudogene TRBV3-2) to TRBJ2-2, with a weak D call TRBD2 (6 bases). The germline CDR1 and CDR2 sequences are LGHDT and YNNKEL (reference sequence). Trimming shortened V by 2 bases and J by 4 bases, and 11 bases separated the two germline ends. This CDR3 contains 15 residues. The CDR3: CASSQRDSSTGELFF. Partial CDR3 DNA: TGTGCCAGCAGCCAAAGGGACTCATCCACCGGGGAG.

This clone was counted ten times or more. Read coverage stops 3 residues before the CDR3 terminus; the germline J gene supplies the remainder. This specimen includes other DNA sequences encoding the same CDR3. The chain has TRBV20-1 and TRBJ2-7, with 10 bases lining up with TRBD2. Trimming took 0 bases from V and 2 from J; bases not matched to a gene: 4. CDR1 is DFQATT, CDR2 SNEGSKA, per germline (reference sequence). The CDR3 runs 15 residues. CDR3: CSARDSAGGPYEQYF. CDR3 DNA (partial): TGCAGTGCTAGAGATTCAGCGGGAGGGCCCTACGAG.

This clone showed up many times. The observed sequence ends 3 residues before the CDR3 terminus, with the missing tail filled in from the germline J gene. The gene calls are TRBV4-1 and TRBJ2-4; 9 nucleotides agree with TRBD2. The CDR3 covers 17 residues. With V trimmed by 1 base and J by 7 bases, 11 bases remained unmatched. Germline assignment: CDR1 MGHRA and CDR2 YSYEKL. The DNA read from the CDR3 is TGCGCCAGCAGCCAAGTAAGGGGGGCTAGCGGGACGAACATT. Translating gives CASSQVRGASGTNI. The whole CDR3 sequence is CASSQVRGASGTNIQYF.

There are many counts of this clone. The read ends 3 residues before the CDR3 terminus; that terminus is restored from the germline J gene. The gene calls are TRBV19 and TRBJ2-7; D is ambiguous. CDR3 length: 14 amino acids. Trimming stripped 1 base from V and 2 bases from J, with 9 bases between. Germline V lookup: CDR1 LNHDA, CDR2 SQIVND (reference sequence). The CDR3 sequence: CASSIAVNAYEQYF. CDR3 bases read: TGTGCCAGTAGTATAGCGGTTAACGCCTACGAG.

This clone was seen repeatedly, ten times or more. Read sequence stops 3 residues before the CDR3 end, and the germline J gene provides the missing end. The chain links TRBV6-2 or TRBV6-3 to TRBJ1-4, with 7 bases lining up with TRBD1. CDR1 is MNHEY and CDR2 is SVGEGT in the germline V gene. The CDR3 length is 14 residues. V trimming: 2 bases; J trimming: 8 bases; junction bases outside the gene matches: 5. CDR3 sequence: CASSYEGAHEKLFF. The CDR3 bases that were read are TGTGCCAGCAGTTACGAGGGGGCGCACGAAAAA.

Ten or more counts support this clone. Incomplete CDR3 DNA: TGCGCCAGCAGTCACCGGGACAGCCTACTTGAG. Translation gives CASSHRDSLLE. In full, the CDR3 is CASSHRDSLLEQFF. The rearrangement links TRBV23-1 to TRBJ2-1, with 7 bases lining up with TRBD1. The read halts 3 residues ahead of the CDR3 end, with the missing end drawn from the germline J gene. TRBV23-1 is treated as an ORF (open reading frame) with a function not yet certain. With 3 bases clipped from V and 9 bases from J, the junction kept 8 bases outside the gene matches. This CDR3 contains 14 residues.

This clone was observed many times. The sequence runs out 3 residues before the end of the CDR3; the remainder is reconstructed from the germline J gene. The chain recombines TRBV5-4 with TRBJ2-7; 7 positions agree with TRBD1. The CDR3 is made up of 15 amino acids. Germline V lookup: CDR1 SGHNT, CDR2 YYREEE (reference sequence). The V gene end was trimmed by 4 bases and the J gene end by 0 bases; junction bases not matched to a gene: 7. CDR3 bases read: TGTGCCAGCAGCGTTGACAGGGCCGCCTCCTACGAG. Its protein is CASSVDRAASYE. The CDR3 in its entirety is CASSVDRAASYEQYF.

This clone was seen repeatedly, ten times or more. The read gets to within 3 residues of the CDR3 end, and the germline J gene fills in the rest. The rearrangement uses TRBV10-3 and TRBJ2-5; 7 nucleotides match TRBD2. V gave up 8 bases and J gave up 2 bases; unmatched junction bases: 14. The germline gives CDR1 ENHRY, CDR2 SYGVKD. The CDR3 has 16 residues. This CDR3 reads CAIAPSSGPEQETQYF. The covered CDR3 bases are TGTGCCATCGCCCCCTCTAGCGGCCCCGAGCAAGAGACC.

This clone was seen a handful of times. The observed sequence ends 3 residues before the CDR3 terminus, with the missing tail filled in from the germline J gene. The chain carries TRBV11-3 and TRBJ1-3; 7 bases are a match to TRBD1. V shed 0 bases, J shed 1 base, and the junction held 0 bases outside the gene matches. Germline V CDR1 and CDR2: SGHNT, YENEEA. The CDR3 sequence is 15 residues long. The CDR3: CASSLDRGSGNTIYF. The covered CDR3 bases are TGTGCCAGCAGCTTAGACAGGGGGTCTGGAAACACC.

This clone was seen ten or more times. The missing CDR3 end, 3 residues past where the read stops, is filled in from the germline J gene. V gene TRBV18 combines with J gene TRBJ2-2; 14 nucleotides align to TRBD2. The ends lost 5 bases at V and 5 bases at J; junction bases unmatched: 4. The CDR3 runs 16 residues. Germline assignment: CDR1 KGHSH and CDR2 LQKENI. The CDR3 here is CASSSGLAGVTGELFF. The sequenced CDR3 bases are TGTGCCAGCTCATCGGGACTAGCGGGAGTTACCGGGGAG.

This clone was observed many times. Read sequence stops 3 residues before the CDR3 end, and the germline J gene provides the missing end. The chain employs TRBV7-2 and TRBJ2-7; 14 bases line up with TRBD2. CDR1 is SGHTA and CDR2 is FQGNSA in the germline V gene. This CDR3 is built from 14 residues. The junction had 1 base not matched to a gene; V was cut back by 5 bases and J by 4 bases. The CDR3 DNA, read in part, is TGTGCCAGCAGCGGACTAGCGGGAGGTTACGAG. It codes for CASSGLAGGYE. The entire CDR3 reads CASSGLAGGYEQYF.

Many counts were recorded for this clone. From the germline J gene comes the end of the CDR3, since the read stops 3 residues before it. V is TRBV7-3 and J is TRBJ2-7, with 11 nucleotides matching TRBD2. The CDR3 is made up of 13 amino acids. Trimming cost V 5 bases and J 5 bases; bases outside gene matches: 2. From germline, CDR1 is SGHTA and CDR2 FQGTGA. The DNA read from the CDR3 is TGTGCCAGCAGCCCGGGACTAGCGGACGAG. This gives the protein CASSPGLADE. The entire CDR3 protein reads CASSPGLADEQYF.

This clone was seen repeatedly, ten times or more. From the germline J gene comes the end of the CDR3, since the read stops 3 residues before it. V gene TRBV6-1 combines with J gene TRBJ2-1; D perhaps matches TRBD2 (6 bases). Germline assignment: CDR1 MNHNS and CDR2 SASEGT. V was cut by 4 bases and J by 0 bases, with 10 bases left in between. The length of the CDR3 is 15 residues. The part of the CDR3 DNA that was read is TGTGCCAGCAGTGCGGAGGGCCCCTCCTACAATGAG. It codes for CASSAEGPSYNE. The full CDR3 protein reads CASSAEGPSYNEQFF.

Worth noting for this clone: A much larger clone lies one base from this, so it may be a read error. The read falls 3 residues short of the CDR3 end, and the missing part is taken from the germline J gene. The chain links TRBV5-4 to TRBJ2-5, with 11 nucleotides matching TRBD2. V shed 4 bases, J shed 7 bases, and the junction held 6 bases outside the gene matches. Germline-derived CDR1 and CDR2 are SGHNT and YYREEE (reference sequence). The CDR3 is 14 residues long. CDR3 DNA, as far as it was read: TGTGCCAGCAGCATAGCGGGAGGGTCGGGGACC. Its protein is CASSIAGGSGT. The whole CDR3 sequence reads CASSIAGGSGTQYF. The entire variable domain, with the rest obtained from reference TRBV5-4 and TRBJ2-5, is as follows: ETGVTQSPTHLIKTRGQQVTLRCSSQSGHNTVSWYQQALGQGPQFIFQYYREEENGRGNFPPRFSGLQFPNYSSELNVNALELDDSALYLCASSIAGGSGTQYFGPGTRLLVL.

This clone was recorded at least ten times. The missing CDR3 end, 3 residues past where the read stops, is filled in from the germline J gene. This chain connects TRBV7-2 to TRBJ1-2; a weak D match, TRBD1 (6 bases). Germline lookup yields CDR1 SGHTA and CDR2 FQGNSA. CDR3 length: 14 amino acids. Between the trimmed V and J ends, which lost 5 bases and 7 bases, there was a span of 17 bases. Partial CDR3 DNA: TGTGCCAGCAGCAAACAGGGAATTGCCTCTGGC. It is translated as CASSKQGIASG. The entire CDR3 protein is CASSKQGIASGYTF.

This clone was found many times. The read halts 3 residues ahead of the CDR3 end, with the missing end drawn from the germline J gene. The chain links TRBV12-3 or TRBV12-4 to TRBJ2-7; possibly TRBD1 for D (5 bases). Trimming removed 2 bases at V and 5 bases at J, with 10 bases between. The CDR3 is made up of 13 amino acids. This CDR3 reads CASSLRRAHEQYF. Incomplete CDR3 DNA: TGTGCCAGCAGTTTACGCAGGGCCCACGAG.

This clone came up many times. Coverage ceases 3 residues before the CDR3 finishes, and the germline J gene fills in the end. The rearrangement joins TRBV30 to TRBJ2-7, with 10 bases matching TRBD1. Looked up from germline, CDR1 is GTSNPN and CDR2 is SVGIG (reference sequence). V dropped 5 bases and J dropped 3; count of bases not matched to a gene: 1. This CDR3 has 12 amino acids. Here the CDR3 reads CAWGQGGYEQYF. Partial CDR3 DNA: TGTGCCTGGGGACAGGGGGGCTACGAG.

This clone was found many times. The CDR3 DNA, read in part, is TGCAGCGCCAAATTGACTAGCACAGATACG. It codes for CSAKLTSTDT. The full CDR3 protein is CSAKLTSTDTQYF. The chain recombines TRBV29-1 with TRBJ2-3; D uncertain. The sequence runs out 3 residues before the end of the CDR3; the remainder is reconstructed from the germline J gene. Germline CDR1 is SQVTM and CDR2 is ANQGSEA. CDR3 length: 13 residues. V was cut by 7 bases and J by 0 bases, with 11 bases left in between.

This clone occurred many times. From the germline J gene comes the end of the CDR3, since the read stops 3 residues before it. The genes are TRBV18 and TRBJ2-3; TRBD2 is a possible D gene (5 bases). Germline V CDR1 and CDR2: KGHSH, LQKENI. The CDR3 has 14 residues. Deletions cut 2 bases from V and 3 bases from J, with 9 bases between. The CDR3 DNA, read in part, is TGTGCCAGCTCACCAGGGTCGGGGACAGATACG. This translates into CASSPGSGTDT. From start to end, the CDR3 is CASSPGSGTDTQYF.

This clone was observed at least ten times. The read ends 3 residues early relative to the CDR3; the germline J gene fills the gap. The chain joins TRBV13 to TRBJ2-1; D possibly corresponds to TRBD1 (6 bases). The germline gives CDR1 PRHDT, CDR2 FYEKMQ (reference sequence). V lost 5 bases and J lost 7, with 15 bases in between. This CDR3 spans 14 amino acids. The CDR3 protein is CASSPRGTRNEQFF. The CDR3 DNA, read in part, is TGTGCCAGCAGCCCCAGGGGAACGCGGAATGAG.

This clone was observed a handful of times. The read comes to an end 3 residues before the CDR3 does, leaving the germline J gene to fill in the end. V is TRBV10-2 and J is TRBJ2-3; TRBD2 matches 13 bases. Losses at the gene ends were 3 bases for V and 3 bases for J; bases not matched to a gene: 3. CDR3 size: 16 residues. The germline V gene has CDR1 WSHSY and CDR2 SAAADI. The CDR3 DNA, read in part, is TGCGCCAGCAGTGAAGGGACTAGCGGGACTACAGATACG. This codes for CASSEGTSGTTDT. The entire CDR3 sequence reads CASSEGTSGTTDTQYF.

This clone occurred many times. The read finishes 3 residues shy of the CDR3 end, and the germline J gene is used to complete it. The chain is built from TRBV4-1 and TRBJ2-5; 8 bases fit TRBD2. This CDR3 is 15 amino acids long. Germline CDR1 is MGHRA and CDR2 is YSYEKL. Losses at the gene ends were 1 base for V and 6 bases for J; bases not matched to a gene: 7. The CDR3: CASSQGSGGGQTQYF. The CDR3 bases that were read are TGCGCCAGCAGCCAAGGTTCCGGGGGGGGGCAGACC.